The 27 T cell receptor beta chains listed next were all sequenced from one sample in a study of breast tumors, draining lymph nodes, adjacent tissues. TCRdb ran MiXCR on the multiplex PCR reads and lists one entry per CDR3 protein. The sample contains 20,000 to 25,000 distinct CDR3 sequences, approximately 70% of which appear only once. Sequencing input: tumor-adjacent breast tissue. Every receptor here comes from a female donor with breast cancer. Some clones in this sample may be carry-over from other donors' samples.

The CDR3 here is CASSEWQGRTDTQYF. Here the CDR3 DNA reads TGCGCCAGCAGTGAGTGGCAGGGACGCACAGATACGCAGTATTTT. The V gene is TRBV10-2, the J gene TRBJ2-3; either TRBD1 or TRBD2 may supply D (5 bases each). Germline V CDR1 and CDR2: WSHSY, SAAADI. The ends were cut back, 1 base at V and 1 base at J, with 9 bases in the middle. This CDR3 contains 15 residues.

This clonotype showed up many times. The chain uses TRBV2 and TRBJ2-2; D is perhaps TRBD1 (6 bases). Trimming took 4 bases from V and 1 from J, leaving 13 bases between them. The CDR3 covers 16 residues. CDR1 is SNHLY and CDR2 is FYNNEI in the germline V gene. CDR3 nucleotides: TGTGCCAGCAGTGTCCAGGGGATTAAGAACACCGGGGAGCTGTTTTTT. Its translation: CASSVQGIKNTGELFF.

The V gene is TRBV12-3 or TRBV12-4, the J gene TRBJ2-1; D unresolved. Trimming took 2 bases from V and 5 from J, leaving 10 bases between them. The CDR3 sequence is 14 residues long. The CDR3 DNA follows: TGTGCCAGCAGTTTATTCGCCGGTAACAATGAGCAGTTCTTC. Protein sequence: CASSLFAGNNEQFF.

This clonotype is judged medium-sized. The chain recombines TRBV19 with TRBJ1-5; TRBD1 might be the D (6 bases). This CDR3 is built from 16 residues. CDR1 LNHDA and CDR2 SQIVND come from the germline V gene (reference sequence). V was clipped by 3 bases and J by 1 base, with 13 bases between them. DNA of the CDR3: TGTGCCAGTAGTATCGCAGGGGCGAGGAGCAATCAGCCCCAGCATTTT. Its protein is CASSIAGARSNQPQHF.

This clonotype turned up a few times. This chain links TRBV7-9 with TRBJ2-2; D might be TRBD2 (7 bases). V lost 6 bases to trimming and J lost 4 bases, with 12 bases between them. The CDR3 consists of 14 residues. CDR1 SEHNR and CDR2 FQNEAQ come from the germline V gene (reference sequence). The CDR3 DNA reads TGTGCCAGCAGAAGGGGGGGGGGCACCGGGGAGCTGTTTTTT. The encoded protein is CASRRGGGTGELFF.

The chain couples TRBV12-3 or TRBV12-4 to TRBJ2-3, with TRBD2 matching over 7 bases. After removal of 6 bases from V and 0 bases from J, the junction contained 6 bases not matched to a gene. This CDR3 comprises 15 residues. The DNA of the CDR3 is TGTGCCAGCAGGCCTAGGGACTATAGCACAGATACGCAGTATTTT. This translates into CASRPRDYSTDTQYF.

This rearrangement joins TRBV7-9 to TRBJ2-1; D remains unclear. The germline CDR1 and CDR2 sequences are SEHNR and FQNEAQ (reference sequence). This CDR3 contains 12 residues. Trimming took off 5 bases at V and 9 bases at J, with 11 bases between the two ends. CDR3 region: CASSRPPTEQFF. For the CDR3, the DNA is TGTGCCAGCAGCCGACCCCCCACTGAGCAGTTCTTC.

This chain joins TRBV7-2 and TRBJ2-2, with a possible D match to TRBD1 (6 bases). Germline V gives CDR1 SGHTA, CDR2 FQGNSA. This CDR3 spans 14 amino acids. Trimming removed 7 bases from V and 1 base from J, with 10 bases in between. This CDR3 is CASNQQGNTGELFF. CDR3 nucleotide sequence: TGTGCCAGCAACCAACAGGGGAACACCGGGGAGCTGTTTTTT.

This chain connects TRBV6-5 to TRBJ2-7, with 9 bases lining up with TRBD2. The CDR3 is 15 residues long. The V and J ends lost 10 bases and 2 bases, in that order; junction bases with no gene match: 12. Germline CDR1 reads MNHEY; CDR2 reads SVGAGI. The CDR3 here is CANSLTAGGAYEQYF. In nucleotides, the CDR3 is TGTGCCAACAGCCTTACCGCGGGAGGGGCCTACGAGCAGTACTTC.

This clonotype was counted between two and nine times. This chain joins TRBV10-1 and TRBJ2-7, with D unresolved. The germline V gene encodes CDR1 WNHNN and CDR2 SYGVQD (reference sequence). Deletions cut 0 bases from V and 7 bases from J, with 10 bases between. This CDR3 is 13 amino acids long. The CDR3 spells CASSESVPGEQYF. CDR3 bases: TGCGCCAGCAGTGAGTCCGTACCTGGTGAGCAGTACTTC.

V is TRBV18 and J is TRBJ1-2; 10 bases line up with TRBD1. Germline assignment: CDR1 KGHSH and CDR2 LQKENI. The trim removed 4 bases at V and 0 bases at J, leaving 8 bases unmatched. The CDR3 consists of 17 residues. The CDR3: CASSLTGGADTNYGYTF. Written as DNA, the CDR3 is TGTGCCAGCTCACTGACAGGGGGCGCCGATACTAACTATGGCTACACCTTC.

The chain couples TRBV24-1 to TRBJ2-7, with 9 bases matching TRBD1. The germline gives CDR1 KGHDR, CDR2 SFDVKD. V shed 3 bases and J 2 bases; nucleotides not matched to a gene: 4. This CDR3 is 15 amino acids long. CDR3 sequence (DNA): TGTGCCACCAGTGATCCAAGACAGGGGGCCTACGAGCAGTACTTC. It is translated as CATSDPRQGAYEQYF.

V is TRBV6-6 and J is TRBJ2-1, with D unclear. From germline, CDR1 is MNHNY and CDR2 SVGAGI (reference sequence). The CDR3 runs 14 residues. Trimming removed 7 bases at V and 3 bases at J, with 13 bases between. CDR3 residues: CASTRDSSYNEQFF. For the CDR3, the DNA is TGTGCCAGCACTCGTGACTCGAGCTACAATGAGCAGTTCTTC.

The chain recombines TRBV14 with TRBJ1-6; TRBD1 agrees at 9 bases. The CDR3 loop spans 16 amino acids. Looked up from germline, CDR1 is SGHDN and CDR2 is FVKESK. Losses at the gene ends were 4 bases for V and 8 bases for J; bases not matched to a gene: 9. The CDR3, as DNA: TGTGCCAGCAGCCCTCGAGGACAGGGGTTCGATTCACCCCTCCACTTT. Encoded protein: CASSPRGQGFDSPLHF.

The chain carries TRBV4-2 and TRBJ2-5, with a weak D call TRBD2 (6 bases). V was trimmed by 3 bases and J by 4 bases, leaving 18 bases between them. There are 16 residues in the CDR3. Germline values: CDR1 LGHNA, CDR2 YNFKEQ. The CDR3 DNA is TGTGCCAGCAGCCAGGAGGGTGGGGGAGTCCCAGAGACCCAGTACTTC. This gives the protein CASSQEGGGVPETQYF.

The chain links TRBV6-1 to TRBJ2-3, with a weak D call TRBD2 (7 bases). V was clipped by 3 bases and J by 4 bases, with 17 bases between them. The CDR3 consists of 16 residues. In germline, CDR1 is MNHNS, CDR2 SASEGT. CDR3 sequence reads: CASSDAGASPADTQYF. DNA for the CDR3: TGTGCCAGCAGTGATGCGGGGGCTAGTCCCGCAGATACGCAGTATTTT.

The chain combines TRBV9 with TRBJ2-7; a possible D gene is TRBD2 (6 bases). The CDR3 is 14 residues long. Trimming stripped 3 bases from V and 5 bases from J, with 15 bases between. CDR1 is SGDLS, CDR2 YYNGEE, per germline. The CDR3 DNA is TGTGCCAGCAGCGAGGAGGGGAATGATGACGAGCAGTACTTC. Translation: CASSEEGNDDEQYF.

By share of the sample, this clonotype is medium-sized (0.01 to 0.1%). This chain connects TRBV20-1 to TRBJ1-6, with 7 bases lining up with TRBD1. In germline, CDR1 is DFQATT, CDR2 SNEGSKA (reference sequence). The CDR3 covers 16 residues. V dropped 3 bases and J dropped 5; count of bases not matched to a gene: 10. CDR3 loop: CSASDTPGQNNSPLHF. CDR3 bases: TGCAGTGCTAGCGACACCCCGGGACAGAATAATTCACCCCTCCACTTT.

By proportion, this clonotype is medium-sized. The chain uses TRBV10-2 and TRBJ2-7; no firm D call. V gave up 4 bases and J gave up 2 bases, with 9 bases separating them. The V gene's germline CDR1 is WSHSY and CDR2 SAAADI. This CDR3 contains 13 residues. CDR3 in amino acids: CASSVAAAYEQYF. As DNA, the CDR3 is TGCGCCAGCAGTGTGGCAGCTGCCTACGAGCAGTACTTC.

The rearrangement joins TRBV10-3 to TRBJ2-3; 8 bases match TRBD1. This CDR3 is 14 amino acids long. Looked up from germline, CDR1 is ENHRY and CDR2 is SYGVKD. After removal of 5 bases from V and 1 base from J, the junction contained 2 bases not matched to a gene. This CDR3 reads CAISPGQGTDTQYF. DNA of the CDR3: TGTGCCATCAGTCCGGGACAGGGCACAGATACGCAGTATTTT.

Only one count was recorded for this clonotype. The V call is TRBV20-1, the J call TRBJ1-1, with a tentative D call TRBD1 (5 bases). The V and J ends lost 0 bases and 1 base respectively, with 12 bases between them. This CDR3 spans 15 amino acids. Germline CDR1 reads DFQATT; CDR2 reads SNEGSKA (reference sequence). Here the CDR3 DNA reads TGCAGTGCTAGAGATCGTGGGACGAGGAACACTGAAGCTTTCTTT. It translates to CSARDRGTRNTEAFF.

This chain joins TRBV7-2 and TRBJ2-1; 9 bases are shared with TRBD1. Germline V gives CDR1 SGHTA, CDR2 FQGNSA. The CDR3 runs 15 residues. The trim removed 5 bases at V and 1 base at J, leaving 3 bases unmatched. The chain's CDR3 is CASSADRGSYNEQFF. The CDR3 bases are TGTGCCAGCAGCGCGGACAGGGGATCCTACAATGAGCAGTTCTTC.

In this sample, this clonotype turned up many times. This rearrangement joins TRBV3-1 to TRBJ2-1; 7 bases are shared with TRBD1. This CDR3 spans 15 amino acids. Trimming at V came to 1 base and at J to 7 bases, leaving 7 bases not matched to a gene. Germline V gene sequence: CDR1 LGHDT, CDR2 YNNKEL (reference sequence). The CDR3 DNA sequence: TGTGCCAGCAGCCAAGGACAGGGCTCTTGGAATGAGCAGTTCTTC. Translating it yields CASSQGQGSWNEQFF.

The chain joins TRBV5-1 to TRBJ2-7; 7 bases align to TRBD1. Germline V gene lookup returns CDR1 SGHRS and CDR2 YFSETQ. This CDR3 has 14 residues. V shed 4 bases and J 2 bases; nucleotides not matched to a gene: 6. The CDR3 bases are TGCGCCAGCAGCAACCTAGGGGGCACCTACGAGCAGTACTTC. Translation: CASSNLGGTYEQYF.

A single count supports this clonotype. The chain couples TRBV5-4 to TRBJ2-1; TRBD2 might be the D (5 bases). Germline CDR1 reads SGHNT; CDR2 reads YYREEE (reference sequence). Trimming cost V 5 bases and J 6 bases, with 12 bases left between them. The CDR3 covers 13 residues. The CDR3 loop is CASSSDLLNEQFF. CDR3 nucleotides: TGTGCCAGCAGTTCGGACTTACTCAATGAGCAGTTCTTC.

The chain employs TRBV10-3 and TRBJ2-3; tentatively, D is TRBD2 (6 bases). CDR3 length: 16 residues. V gave up 3 bases and J gave up 6 bases, with 19 bases separating them. Per germline, CDR1 ENHRY and CDR2 SYGVKD. The CDR3, as DNA: TGTGCCATCAGTGACGACCCGGGACTCGGGAAGGATACGCAGTATTTT. This encodes CAISDDPGLGKDTQYF.

Concerning this clonotype: Just one base apart from a much larger clone, this may be a read error. The gene calls are TRBV27 and TRBJ2-1; TRBD2 might be the D (6 bases). This CDR3 region has 12 residues. Germline CDR1 is MNHEY and CDR2 is SMNVEV (reference sequence). The CDR3 protein is CASGTLYNEQLF. CDR3 nucleotides: TGTGCCAGCGGGACTCTTTACAATGAGCAGCTCTTC.